The next 18 T cell receptor beta chains were all read from a single sample in a study of cytomegalovirus exposure and HLA in healthy donors. Use of 60 Vbeta and 13 Jbeta primers characterized the PCR. The method was immunoSEQ multiplex PCR; TCRdb's version includes in-frame clones alone and lacks a portion of them. The data show 170,000 or so clones, roughly 80% seen once. Sequencing was done on a sample of PBMCs. The origin of the receptors is a woman in her fifties or sixties in good health and CMV-seropositive.

The rearrangement joins TRBV6-1 to TRBJ2-7; no firm D call. Germline V gene sequence: CDR1 MNHNS, CDR2 SASEGT. V was pared by 4 bases and J by 0 bases, with 7 bases between. This CDR3 spans 13 amino acids. CDR3 sequence reads: CASSAGSSYEQYF. CDR3 nucleotide sequence: TGTGCCAGCAGTGCCGGTTCCTCCTACGAGCAGTACTTC.

This chain joins TRBV14 and TRBJ2-7; TRBD1 aligns across 11 bases. V gave up 6 bases and J gave up 3 bases; unmatched junction bases: 10. The CDR3 is 16 amino acids. Germline CDR1 and CDR2: SGHDN and FVKESK. For the CDR3, the DNA is TGTGCCAGCAGTCCTCTAATGGGGACAGGGGGCTACGAGCAGTACTTC. Protein sequence: CASSPLMGTGGYEQYF.

This chain connects TRBV27 to TRBJ1-3; TRBD1 agrees at 9 bases. This CDR3 has 16 residues. The V gene's germline CDR1 is MNHEY and CDR2 SMNVEV (reference sequence). Trimming at V came to 2 bases and at J to 7 bases, leaving 9 bases not matched to a gene. CDR3 bases: TGTGCCAGCAGTTTAAGGTCTCCGGGACAGGGTAACACCATATATTTT. Translated, it gives CASSLRSPGQGNTIYF.

This chain connects TRBV27 to TRBJ1-2, with TRBD1 matching 12 bases. The CDR3 is made up of 17 amino acids. Germline values: CDR1 MNHEY, CDR2 SMNVEV (reference sequence). Losses at the gene ends were 5 bases for V and 6 bases for J; bases not matched to a gene: 13. The CDR3 here is CASSALPGQGAQNGYTF. For the CDR3, the DNA is TGTGCCAGCAGTGCGCTGCCGGGACAGGGGGCGCAGAATGGCTACACCTTC.

This clone was recorded a few times. This chain joins TRBV6-1 and TRBJ1-4; 7 positions agree with TRBD1. With 2 bases clipped from V and 0 bases from J, the junction kept 9 bases outside the gene matches. CDR1 MNHNS and CDR2 SASEGT come from the germline V gene. The CDR3 runs to 18 residues. In DNA, the CDR3 is TGTGCCAGCAGTGAAAGGGGACAGTATATTACAACTAATGAAAAACTGTTTTTT. This codes for CASSERGQYITTNEKLFF.

The V call is TRBV5-4, the J call TRBJ1-1; TRBD1 matches at 8 bases. The V gene's germline CDR1 is SGHNT and CDR2 YYREEE (reference sequence). V gave up 1 base and J gave up 5 bases; unmatched junction bases: 4. The CDR3 is made up of 14 amino acids. CDR3 in DNA: TGTGCCAGCAGCTTGCAGGGGGCGAGGACTGAAGCTTTCTTT. It codes for CASSLQGARTEAFF.

The rearrangement links TRBV19 to TRBJ1-1; D remains unclear. The CDR3 length is 11 residues. The germline gives CDR1 LNHDA, CDR2 SQIVND (reference sequence). Trimming stripped 5 bases from V and 7 bases from J, with 8 bases between. This CDR3 reads CASSVGLEAFF. DNA of the CDR3: TGTGCCAGTAGTGTTGGGCTTGAAGCTTTCTTT.

The chain links TRBV7-8 to TRBJ1-1, with D maybe TRBD1 (5 bases). With 1 base removed from V and 0 bases from J, the gap between germline ends came to 24 bases. CDR1 SGHVS and CDR2 FQNEAQ come from the germline V gene. The CDR3 consists of 20 residues. The CDR3, as DNA: TGTGCCAGCAGCTTAGTGAAATCCCGCCAGGGAGGAAGGATGAACACTGAAGCTTTCTTT. Encoded protein: CASSLVKSRQGGRMNTEAFF.

This clone was detected a few times. The J gene is TRBJ1-2, the V gene TRBV5-5, with 9 bases lining up with TRBD1. The V and J ends lost 4 bases and 11 bases, in that order; junction bases with no gene match: 12. The CDR3 has 14 amino acids. Germline values: CDR1 SGHKS, CDR2 YYEKEE (reference sequence). CDR3 in amino acids: CASSLRAGQGPYTF. DNA for the CDR3: TGTGCCAGCAGCCTACGAGCCGGACAGGGGCCGTACACCTTC.

The V call is TRBV2, the J call TRBJ1-5; 8 positions agree with TRBD1. Germline V lookup: CDR1 SNHLY, CDR2 FYNNEI. The length of the CDR3 is 14 residues. Losses at the gene ends were 2 bases for V and 4 bases for J; bases not matched to a gene: 1. Written as DNA, the CDR3 is TGTGCCAGCAGTGAACGACAGGGGAATCAGCCCCAGCATTTT. This sequence encodes CASSERQGNQPQHF.

In nucleotides, the CDR3 is TGTGCCAGCAGCCTTCTGAAGGGGGTGATTGAAGCTTTCTTT. The encoded protein is CASSLLKGVIEAFF. The rearrangement joins TRBV5-6 to TRBJ1-1, with a weak D call TRBD1 (6 bases). The CDR3 runs 14 residues. From germline, CDR1 is SGHDT and CDR2 YYEEEE. V dropped 4 bases and J dropped 7 bases, with 17 bases sitting between them.

The rearrangement uses TRBV11-2 and TRBJ2-5; TRBD2 aligns across 9 bases. CDR1 is SGHAT, CDR2 FQNNGV, per germline. V was clipped by 3 bases and J by 0 bases; unmatched bases: 2. There are 15 residues in the CDR3. The CDR3 bases are TGTGCCAGCAGCTTTAGCGGGGGAAACCAAGAGACCCAGTACTTC. It specifies CASSFSGGNQETQYF.

This clone was found once. The V gene is TRBV4-1, the J gene TRBJ2-3, with 11 bases identical to TRBD2. Germline-derived CDR1 and CDR2 are MGHRA and YSYEKL. The CDR3 is 17 amino acids. The J segment lost 2 bases and the V segment lost 3 bases, leaving 7 bases of the junction unmatched. DNA of the CDR3: TGCGCCAGCAGCCAGGCTAGCGGGGGGCCGGACACAGATACGCAGTATTTT. This sequence encodes CASSQASGGPDTDTQYF.

This chain connects TRBV13 to TRBJ2-5; D might be TRBD1 (5 bases). The CDR3 sequence is 16 residues long. The V end lost 0 bases, the J end lost 1 base, and 12 bases lay between the germline ends. Germline values: CDR1 PRHDT, CDR2 FYEKMQ (reference sequence). The CDR3, as DNA: TGTGCCAGCAGCTTAGGGGCCCCACAGGCCCAAGAGACCCAGTACTTC. Translation gives CASSLGAPQAQETQYF.

The V and J genes are TRBV7-9 and TRBJ1-1, with TRBD1 matching 8 bases. Germline V gene data show CDR1 as SEHNR and CDR2 as FQNEAQ (reference sequence). V lost 3 bases, J lost 4 bases, and 4 bases stayed unmatched. The CDR3 length is 14 residues. The chain's CDR3 is CASSFGQGGTEAFF. The CDR3 DNA reads TGTGCCAGCAGCTTTGGACAGGGAGGCACTGAAGCTTTCTTT.

This chain uses TRBV10-3 with TRBJ2-7, with no clear D. Trimming pared 3 bases from V and 3 bases from J, leaving 3 bases between. The CDR3 spans 11 residues. CDR1 is ENHRY, CDR2 SYGVKD, per germline. CDR3 coding DNA: TGTGCCATCAGTGACCACTACGAGCAGTACTTC. As protein: CAISDHYEQYF.

This sequence joins TRBV7-9 and TRBJ1-2, with 9 bases identical to TRBD1. V lost 5 bases and J lost 12; bases outside the gene matches: 10. There are 13 residues in the CDR3. CDR1 SEHNR and CDR2 FQNEAQ come from the germline V gene (reference sequence). CDR3 DNA: TGTGCCAGCAGCCCAGGGACAGGGTATCCGGACACCTTC. This encodes CASSPGTGYPDTF.

This clone was recorded a few times. The rearrangement links TRBV2 to TRBJ2-1, with D uncertain. The V end lost 5 bases, the J end lost 6 bases, and 14 bases lay between the germline ends. This CDR3 comprises 14 residues. The germline V gene has CDR1 SNHLY and CDR2 FYNNEI. CDR3 coding DNA: TGTGCCAGCAGTCCAACTCACAACAGCAATGAGCAGTTCTTC. It encodes CASSPTHNSNEQFF.